The TCR beta chain under discussion was sequenced for a study of T cell repertoires in cytomegalovirus infection (dated by TCRdb to the late 2010s). Study-wide context: Alongside well-studied HLA-B-restricted epitopes, the peptide stimulations were aimed at recently identified HLA-C-restricted CMV epitopes, whose presentation resists viral immunomodulation. Donor HLA type was relevant to the analysis, as public TCR beta signatures indicated carriage of CMV infection together with the matching HLA type. Broader findings and caveats from the paper: In both this cohort and an independent 352-donor cohort, the cumulative frequency of public TCR beta family members distinguished carriers of CMV infection plus the relevant HLA type. The ex vivo response was dominated by HLA-C-restricted CMV-specific TCR beta clonotypes, and the single most frequent clonotype in two of eight donors was supplied by these HLA-C-restricted clonotypes.

About this clonotype itself: Its recognized antigen is unknown. Base qualities are not at hand, and no much larger clone is one base apart.

What the treatment or condition label conveys for this sample: in vitro stimulation with specific CMV peptide epitopes to enrich CMV-specific T cells. For sequencing, an Illumina HiSeq 1500 was employed. Using fastp at Q25 and MiXCR, TCRdb reprocessed the public reads and kept productive beta chains. Entries are consolidated by CDR3 protein sequence, retaining the most common genes and DNA. The sample yields hundreds of thousands of distinct CDR3 sequences; approximately 33% were counted once. In total, the top ten clones hold 15% to 20% of the sample. The sequences come from cultured PBMCs, collected from culture after CMV antigen stimulation. The sequence derives from a human donor in good health (CMV status not recorded). Some clones in this sample may be carry-over from other donors' samples.

This receptor carries the CDR3 CASSVDPTGMSYEQYF. The nucleotide sequence reads TGTGCCAGCAGCGTAGACCCAACGGGGATGTCCTACGAGCAGTACTTC. The rearrangement combines TRBV9 with TRBJ2-7; tentative D gene TRBD2, with 5 bases matching. Including cysteine and phenylalanine, the CDR3 has 16 amino acids. The retained sequence is limited to the CDR3, 48 bases, with the frame set at the first base. V is cut by 0 bases and J by 1 base, and the space between the germline ends is 14 bases. CDR1 and CDR2 (SGDLS, YYNGEE) derive from the germline V gene.